The source of this TCR beta chain is a study of T cell repertoires in cytomegalovirus infection. Study in general: CMV epitopes that were recently identified and HLA-C-restricted were used alongside well-studied HLA-B-restricted ones. It was the public TCR beta signatures that indicated both CMV infection and matching HLA type. Regarding the study as a whole: Using cumulative public TCR beta family frequency, the authors identified those who carried CMV together with the relevant HLA. Across the ex vivo response, the dominant clonotypes were HLA-C-restricted CMV-specific TCR beta clonotypes.

Notes on this clonotype: Its target is not known.

From the reads, TCRdb called clonotypes with MiXCR, one entry per CDR3 protein. The sample carries 700,000 to 950,000 distinct CDR3 sequences, 32% recorded once. Trimming removed 7 bases from V and 1 base from J; junction bases left unmatched: 15. The CDR3 runs to 18 residues. Per the germline V gene, CDR1 is MDHEN and CDR2 is SYDVKM. Material: cultured CD8+ T cells from PBMCs, obtained from culture after CMV antigen stimulation. The chain links TRBV28 to TRBJ2-7, with 11 bases identical to TRBD1. This clonotype was sampled from a human donor in good health (CMV status not recorded). Some clones in this sample may be carry-over from other donors' samples. CDR3 in DNA: TGTGCCAGCACCGCCCCCGGGACAGGGGGTTCGAAATCCTACGAGCAGTACTTC. It codes for CASTAPGTGGSKSYEQYF.